This T cell receptor (beta chain) is drawn from a study of PD-1 blockade in classical Hodgkin lymphoma (dated by TCRdb to about 2020). About the full investigation: Nivolumab dosing was 3 mg/kg intravenously every 2 weeks, continuing until either disease progression or unacceptable toxicity. A peripheral blood immune signature of response to PD-1 blockade in classical Hodgkin lymphoma was defined using TCR beta sequencing and CyTOF. Broad study findings and their caveats: Baseline TCR diversity was reported to be lower in newly diagnosed patients than in healthy donors and to be lower still in relapsed/refractory patients. Lower diversity was seen in patients whose nivolumab began less than 1 year after ASCT, and these patients were left out of later analyses so that immune reconstitution would not confound the results. Among trial patients, those achieving complete response had baseline diversity similar to that of newly diagnosed patients, while diversity was significantly lower in partial responders and progressors. The study was restricted to a single clinical trial cohort, and the causes of repertoire differences, possibly disease activity or prior therapy, were left undefined. A significant rise by C4D1 was seen in CD4+ but not CD8+ TCR diversity (p=0.0027 vs p=0.16), with the rise being most apparent in complete responders (p=0.02).

Genomic DNA was extracted with the Qiagen DNeasy kit from unsorted PBMCs and from negatively selected CD4+ and CD8+ fractions. TCR beta CDR3 regions were subjected to amplification by immunoSEQ multiplex PCR with primers that anneal to V and J segments. A synthetic immune receptor repertoire was used to minimize amplification bias, and any remaining bias was removed computationally after sequencing. As for the authors' bioinformatics: Repertoire diversity was quantified as the Shannon entropy index using custom Python scripts. Unsorted, CD4+ and CD8+ repertoires were examined separately, except in combined analyses, for which CD4+ and CD8+ sequences were merged in silico. Clonal expansion was defined as a frequency increase of at least 2-fold after treatment compared with C1D1, and clones undetected at baseline were assigned a pseudocount of 0.5. Clones with 0 or 1 copy at C1D1 were classified as singleton clones, and clones with 2 or more copies were classified as non-singleton clones. Clones expanded in unsorted samples were labelled as CD4+, CD8+ or unknown by matching protein sequences in sorted samples from the same patient. Wilcoxon tests were applied to paired samples to test diversity changes from C1D1 to C4D1. Imported from immuneACCESS, the table was reduced by TCRdb to in-frame sequences with V and J called. These copies leave out some clones; in studies compared against another copy, an unresolved V gene accounts for under half, and the cause of the remainder is not known. V, J and clone size are those of that table, while D and trimming were read from the DNA. This sample comprises 95,000 to 100,000 clones, around nine tenths of them detected only once. The ten largest clones take up about 6.1% of the sample.

Taken with the paper, the label for time point translates to: cycle 2 day 1 (C2D1) of nivolumab. All trial patients had relapsed after autologous stem cell transplantation, with cohorts A, B and C differing in prior brentuximab vedotin exposure. A total of fewer than 70 patients with relapsed/refractory classical Hodgkin lymphoma made up the trial cohort, and each patient's best overall response was complete response, partial response or progressive disease. Trial patients were treated with single-agent nivolumab in the multi-cohort phase II CheckMate 205 trial. An independent review committee assessed best overall response by applying the 2007 International Working Group response criteria. Trial PBMCs were collected just before the start of nivolumab (C1D1) and during therapy at cycle 2 day 1 and cycle 4 day 1. Peripheral blood was collected in 8 mL Vacutainer Cell Preparation Tubes, from which PBMCs were isolated by centrifugation and then cryopreserved.

Remarks on this clone: Its antigen is unknown. The record has no base qualities; no much larger clone is one base away.

The CDR3 has 14 amino acids, counting the end cysteine and phenylalanine. The read is trimmed to its CDR3 DNA, 42 bases read in frame from base 1. CDR1 and CDR2 were assigned from the germline V gene as SQVTM and ANQGSEA. V loses 7 bases, J loses 3 bases, and the germline ends lie 17 bases apart. Sequences were derived from peripheral blood mononuclear cells (PBMCs), sampled before the second cycle of nivolumab. The TCR originated in a human donor with classical Hodgkin lymphoma. This chain joins TRBV29-1 to TRBJ2-3, and possibly TRBD1, on 6 matching bases. Here is the DNA: TGCAGCGGCCAACAGGGTAGAGCAACAGATACGCAGTATTTT. Its translation is CSGQQGRATDTQYF.